The 28 T cell receptor beta chains below were found in one sample sequenced in a study of blood T cells in healthy people across ages. It was with a sample-barcoded 5' primer and a J-beta primer mix that a second PCR of about 6 to 12 cycles was run. MiXCR was run by TCRdb on the 5' RACE reads, yielding one entry per CDR3 protein. The table lists some 550,000 distinct CDR3 sequences, roughly 48% of them singletons. The sequenced sample was blood. All receptors derive from a man at least 80 years old in good health.

This chain uses TRBV20-1 with TRBJ2-5; a weak D match, TRBD2 (6 bases). The J call is uncertain, as TRBJ2-7 better fits the DNA end. The CDR3 is 12 amino acids. Germline V lookup: CDR1 DFQATT, CDR2 SNEGSKA (reference sequence). CDR3 sequence reads: CSARRVGGEQYF. The CDR3 DNA reads as TGCAGTGCTCGTCGGGTGGGAGGCGAGCAGTACTTC.

The chain has TRBV6-2 or TRBV6-3 and TRBJ2-5; 8 bases map to TRBD2. TRBJ2-7 matches the DNA end more closely, so the J call is doubtful. This CDR3 is 15 amino acids long. CDR1 is MNHEY, CDR2 SVGEGT, per germline. The CDR3 nucleotides are TGTGCCAGCAGTTCCAGACTGCCGGGAGGGGACGAGCAGTACTTC. It translates to CASSSRLPGGDEQYF.

The chain is built from TRBV3-1 and TRBJ1-6; D may be TRBD1 (6 bases). This CDR3 comprises 13 residues. The germline CDR1 and CDR2 sequences are LGHDT and YNNKEL (reference sequence). Trimming pared 6 bases from V and 10 bases from J, leaving 13 bases between. CDR3 bases: TGTGCCAGCAGTCAATCAGGGGACTCACCCCTCCACTTT. It specifies CASSQSGDSPLHF.

V gene TRBV5-1 combines with J gene TRBJ2-7, with 8 bases matching TRBD2. The CDR3 spans 14 residues. Germline loops: CDR1 SGHRS, CDR2 YFSETQ. V was clipped by 4 bases and J by 0 bases; unmatched bases: 3. CDR3 sequence: CASSREGPSYEQYF. CDR3 DNA: TGCGCCAGCAGCCGGGAGGGGCCCTCCTACGAGCAGTACTTC.

The chain links TRBV5-1 to TRBJ2-3; D is unclear. Germline V lookup: CDR1 SGHRS, CDR2 YFSETQ. This CDR3 is 13 amino acids long. Trimming pared 4 bases from V and 1 base from J, leaving 7 bases between. Here the CDR3 reads CASSRYRTDTQYF. CDR3 nucleotides: TGCGCCAGCAGCCGTTACCGCACAGATACGCAGTATTTT.

The chain combines TRBV20-1 with TRBJ2-3; D is uncertain. Germline assignment: CDR1 DFQATT and CDR2 SNEGSKA (reference sequence). The CDR3 spans 10 residues. CDR3 in DNA: TGCAGCGTCCTCGTGGATACGCAGTATTTT. Translating it yields CSVLVDTQYF.

The rearrangement uses TRBV9 and TRBJ2-7; 9 bases fit TRBD2. CDR1 and CDR2 (germline): SGDLS, YYNGEE. The CDR3 runs to 15 residues. V shed 0 bases, J shed 3 bases, and the junction held 4 bases outside the gene matches. CDR3 in amino acids: CASSVGGRESYEQYF. In DNA, the CDR3 is TGTGCCAGCAGCGTAGGCGGGAGGGAGAGCTACGAGCAGTACTTC.

This clonotype was detected ten times or more. The chain couples TRBV7-9 to TRBJ1-2; no reliable D call. V lost 1 base, J lost 1 base, and 4 bases lay in between. Germline lookup yields CDR1 SEHNR and CDR2 FQNEAQ (reference sequence). This CDR3 region has 13 residues. The CDR3 coding sequence is TGTGCCAGCAGCTTAGGCGGTAACTATGGCTACACCTTC. Amino acids: CASSLGGNYGYTF.

V is TRBV29-1 and J is TRBJ2-3; tentative D call: TRBD2 (5 bases). The CDR3 totals 12 residues. Germline CDR1 reads SQVTM; CDR2 reads ANQGSEA. Trimming shortened V by 6 bases and J by 2 bases, and 9 bases separated the two germline ends. The CDR3 DNA follows: TGCAGCGTCCCCCGGGACACAGATACGCAGTATTTT. It is translated as CSVPRDTDTQYF.

This chain's CDR3 is CASSLTSGRGRREQYF. The CDR3 DNA sequence: TGCGCCAGCAGCTTGACTAGCGGGAGGGGCCGGAGGGAGCAGTACTTC. This chain connects TRBV5-1 to TRBJ2-7; TRBD2 agrees at 13 bases. The V and J ends lost 1 base and 7 bases, in that order; junction bases with no gene match: 8. Germline-derived CDR1 and CDR2 are SGHRS and YFSETQ. This CDR3 is 16 amino acids long.

The rearrangement uses TRBV12-3 or TRBV12-4 and TRBJ1-6; D is ambiguous. The length of the CDR3 is 11 residues. Trimming left V 4 bases short and J 8 bases short, with 3 bases between. The CDR3 nucleotides are TGTGCCAGCAGTTCATATTCACCCCTCCACTTT. This translates into CASSSYSPLHF.

This clonotype was recorded at least ten times. V is TRBV6-5 and J is TRBJ2-2, with 12 bases fitting TRBD1. The V and J ends lost 0 bases and 3 bases, in that order; junction bases with no gene match: 2. The CDR3 loop spans 17 amino acids. Germline CDR1 reads MNHEY; CDR2 reads SVGAGI. In nucleotides, the CDR3 is TGTGCCAGCAGTTACTCCGGGACAGGGGGCTACACCGGGGAGCTGTTTTTT. Residues: CASSYSGTGGYTGELFF.

This clonotype was counted between two and nine times. The chain has TRBV3-1 and TRBJ1-6; 9 bases are shared with TRBD1. The junction had 5 bases not matched to a gene; V was cut back by 4 bases and J by 10 bases. CDR1 and CDR2 (germline): LGHDT, YNNKEL (reference sequence). This CDR3 region has 14 residues. The CDR3: CASSRRDRESPLHF. The CDR3 DNA sequence: TGTGCCAGCAGCCGCCGGGACAGGGAATCACCCCTCCACTTT.

The chain links TRBV6-1 to TRBJ2-7, with TRBD1 matching over 9 bases. The V segment lost 6 bases and the J segment 3 bases; nucleotides outside the gene matches: 6. From germline, CDR1 is MNHNS and CDR2 SASEGT. This CDR3 contains 14 residues. The CDR3 here is CASRQPGQGYEQYF. Written as DNA, the CDR3 is TGTGCCAGCAGGCAGCCGGGACAGGGCTACGAGCAGTACTTC.

This clonotype has only a few counts. This chain connects TRBV6-2 or TRBV6-3 to TRBJ2-7; tentatively, D is TRBD1 (6 bases). V lost 5 bases and J lost 3, with 17 bases in between. Germline V gene sequence: CDR1 MNHEY, CDR2 SVGEGT. This CDR3 has 15 residues. The CDR3 sequence is CASSTTTGTLYEQYF. CDR3 in DNA: TGTGCCAGCAGTACAACAACCGGGACACTCTACGAGCAGTACTTC.

This rearrangement joins TRBV6-2 or TRBV6-3 to TRBJ2-6; maybe TRBD1 (6 bases). The V gene's germline CDR1 is MNHEY and CDR2 SVGEGT. Trimming took off 0 bases at V and 4 bases at J, with 22 bases between the two ends. This CDR3 region has 20 residues. DNA for the CDR3: TGTGCCAGCAGTTACTCCATCTCTGGGCAGGGGTTGGCCGGGGCCAACGTCCTGACTTTC. It is translated as CASSYSISGQGLAGANVLTF.

The rearrangement links TRBV4-3 to TRBJ2-7, with D unresolved. The DNA end is more similar to TRBJ2-5, so the J call may be wrong. The germline CDR1 and CDR2 sequences are LGHNA and YSLEER. The CDR3 is 15 residues long. CDR3 residues: CASSQDRGSWGTQYF. In DNA form, the CDR3 reads TGCGCCAGCAGCCAAGATCGAGGTTCCTGGGGGACCCAGTACTTC.

Comments on this clonotype: A read error may explain this, as a much larger clone is one base away. The chain employs TRBV6-5 and TRBJ2-3, with a possible D match to TRBD2 (6 bases). Germline loops: CDR1 MNHEY, CDR2 SVGAGI. The CDR3 runs to 15 residues. For the CDR3, the DNA is TGTGCCAGCAGTTATAGAGCGGGTGGCGGAGATGCGCAGTATTTT. Translating it yields CASSYRAGGGDAQYF.

This clonotype was seen just once. This chain joins TRBV3-1 and TRBJ2-7; 7 nucleotides agree with TRBD1. The J call may be mistaken, given a closer DNA end match to TRBJ2-5. The CDR3 consists of 16 residues. Germline values: CDR1 LGHDT, CDR2 YNNKEL (reference sequence). CDR3 protein: CASSQGFEGADETQYF. The CDR3 nucleotides are TGTGCCAGCAGCCAAGGATTTGAGGGGGCCGACGAGACCCAGTACTTC.

Only a few counts were recorded for this clonotype. This CDR3 is CASIPSGRGYNEQFF. The CDR3 DNA follows: TGTGCCAGCATCCCTAGCGGGAGGGGCTACAATGAGCAGTTCTTC. The V and J genes are TRBV6-6 and TRBJ2-1; 12 bases fit TRBD2. CDR3 size: 15 residues. Germline CDR1 and CDR2: MNHNY and SVGAGI (reference sequence). V gave up 7 bases and J gave up 3 bases; unmatched junction bases: 4.

The sample holds a few counts of this clonotype. This sequence joins TRBV7-2 and TRBJ2-7; D is ambiguous. Looked up from germline, CDR1 is SGHTA and CDR2 is FQGNSA. V was pared by 5 bases and J by 1 base, with 9 bases between. This CDR3 is built from 13 residues. The CDR3 DNA follows: TGTGCCAGCAGCGTAGACCGTTCCTACGAGCAGTACTTC. This gives the protein CASSVDRSYEQYF.

This clonotype came up many times. A much larger clone is a single base away; this may be a read error. The CDR3 DNA reads as TGTGCCAGCAGTTACTCCGGTTCCGCTTTTGGGAATGAGCAGTACTTC. Translation gives CASSYSGSAFGNEQYF. The rearrangement links TRBV6-6 to TRBJ2-7; D not certain. V was clipped by 0 bases and J by 7 bases, with 19 bases between them. Germline CDR1 is MNHNY and CDR2 is SVGAGI (reference sequence). CDR3 length equals 16 residues.

This sequence joins TRBV6-2 or TRBV6-3 and TRBJ2-3; D perhaps matches TRBD1 (6 bases). Trimming removed 2 bases at V and 5 bases at J, with 17 bases between. CDR1 is MNHEY and CDR2 is SVGEGT in the germline V gene. The CDR3 totals 16 residues. CDR3 loop: CASSYGLTGNRDTQYF. Written as DNA, the CDR3 is TGTGCCAGCAGTTACGGGCTAACAGGGAATAGAGATACGCAGTATTTT.

This rearrangement joins TRBV24-1 to TRBJ2-7; TRBD2 is a possible D gene (6 bases). Trimming shortened V by 9 bases and J by 4 bases, and 15 bases separated the two germline ends. The CDR3 is 13 amino acids. CDR1 is KGHDR, CDR2 SFDVKD, per germline. The CDR3 loop is CATGGTTGYEQYF. The CDR3 coding sequence is TGTGCCACCGGAGGGACCACCGGTTACGAGCAGTACTTC.

The chain recombines TRBV28 with TRBJ2-1, with 12 bases fitting TRBD2. This CDR3 region has 16 residues. Germline CDR1 reads MDHEN; CDR2 reads SYDVKM. With 6 bases clipped from V and 8 bases from J, the junction kept 11 bases outside the gene matches. The CDR3 protein is CASRTQLAGGGYEQFF. The CDR3 DNA sequence: TGTGCCAGCAGGACCCAACTAGCGGGAGGTGGGTATGAGCAGTTCTTC.

With respect to this clonotype: A much larger clone is a single base away; this may be a read error. This chain connects TRBV3-1 to TRBJ2-7; 10 nucleotides match TRBD2. Germline trimming cut 0 bases from V and 10 bases from J; bases unmatched to any gene: 15. CDR1 LGHDT and CDR2 YNNKEL come from the germline V gene (reference sequence). The CDR3 has 17 residues. The CDR3 DNA follows: TGTGCCAGCAGCCAAGATAGAACTAGCGGGATCCAAGAGATCCAGTACTTC. Encoded protein: CASSQDRTSGIQEIQYF.

The chain carries TRBV4-1 and TRBJ2-1; D remains unclear. The V gene lost 0 bases and the J gene lost 5 bases, with 8 bases spanning the gap. There are 14 residues in the CDR3. Germline V gene lookup returns CDR1 MGHRA and CDR2 YSYEKL. CDR3 sequence reads: CASSQEYADNEQFF. The CDR3, as DNA: TGCGCCAGCAGCCAAGAGTACGCAGACAATGAGCAGTTCTTC.

The sample holds a few counts of this clonotype. This sequence joins TRBV29-1 and TRBJ2-1; D not resolved. Per the germline V gene, CDR1 is SQVTM and CDR2 is ANQGSEA. V lost 3 bases and J lost 1, with 7 bases in between. The CDR3 has 13 residues. CDR3 region: CSVDEASYNEQFF. The DNA of the CDR3 is TGCAGCGTTGACGAGGCGTCCTACAATGAGCAGTTCTTC.